This T cell receptor beta chain was identified during a study of shared clonotypes between healthy human individuals (dated by TCRdb to the early 2020s). Some background on the complete study: Two women and a few men aged 18 to 49 years were included in the cohort. For each donor, CD4 naive and CD4 memory were each run on three plates, CD8 naive on two plates, and CD8 memory on one plate. Blood TCR repertoires of a handful of healthy adults were deeply sequenced to estimate repertoire size and the extent of clonotype sharing between individuals. To increase sequencing depth and limit assay-specific biases, different laboratories used diverse techniques to prepare libraries and sequence TCR repertoires. Between about 0.85 and 9.5 billion PBMCs per donor were obtained by leukapheresis. Results the study describes overall, beyond this receptor: Pairwise subsampling led to the expectation that sequencing depth would affect the degree of clonotype sharing among donors. Even with the large sequencing depth, rarefaction of the sorted-subset datasets indicated that sequencing was incomplete. Compared with non-shared clonotypes, clonotypes shared by all four sorted-subset donors had higher generation probabilities. Across four donors, 5% to 6% of naive CD4, around 3.5% of naive CD8, 2.3% of memory CD4, and approximately 0.4% of memory CD8 clonotypes were shared. Sampling was restricted to blood, and TCR repertoires in tissues likely differ from the TCR repertoires found in blood. Because the study included only a small number of donors, the genetic and exposure-history diversity represented was limited. Naive subsets generally had larger estimated clonotype richness than memory subsets.

The CDR3 runs 17 residues from the cysteine to the phenylalanine. Left in the record is the CDR3 DNA by itself, 51 bases read in frame from the first base. The germline V gene encodes CDR1 SGHDT and CDR2 YYEEEE. V loses 5 bases, J loses 3 bases, and the germline ends lie 21 bases apart. The donors were healthy, HIV-negative adults who had no recently reported acute infections or vaccinations. Every donor was a Caucasian adult residing in Nashville, Tennessee, USA. Magnetic negative selection was used to enrich CD4+ T cells, after which naive cells were positively selected on CD45RA and the negative fraction became the memory subset. Blood was collected by leukapheresis, and PBMCs were isolated by Ficoll-Histopaque density gradient centrifugation and then cryopreserved in liquid nitrogen vapor phase. Analytical flow cytometry was used to check the purity and quantity of each magnetically sorted T cell population. Genomic DNA was isolated from each sorted fraction and quantified by UV absorbance on a Nanodrop 2000c.

Using the deep immunoSEQ assay, TCR CDR3 regions were amplified from genomic DNA by multiplex PCR. Extracted genomic DNA from each cell subset was spread evenly across all wells of several immunoSEQ 96-well plates, with each plate serving as a replicate. For sorted subsets, each replicate PCR was loaded with about 0.2 ug genomic DNA, equivalent to 30,000 or so T cell genomes. Purified libraries were measured with a Qubit 3.0 fluorometer, size-checked on a Bioanalyzer 2100, and measured again with the KAPA Library Quantification kit. Every immunoSEQ 96-well plate was sequenced on a separate single-read 150-cycle Illumina NextSeq 550 flow cell. Per the authors' processing: Because the immunoSEQ output held only junctional sequences and lacked quality scores, the filtering could not match the filtering applied to full-length reads. To assign V/J genes and CDR3, sequences were annotated against IMGT germline references using PyIR, a Python wrapper for IgBLAST v1.9. Reads were filtered out if the reads had weak V/J assignments (E-value above 1e-6), no CDR3, stop codons, out-of-frame junctions, or ambiguous translated residues. A V3J clonotype was defined by an identical inferred V gene, J gene, and CDR3 amino acid sequence. To compute the percentage overlap between repertoires, the number of shared unique clonotypes was divided by the size of the smaller repertoire. Three approaches were used to assess repertoire richness: RTK rarefaction, the Chao1 estimator, and Recon v2.1 estimates of unobserved clonotypes. Generation probabilities were computed with OLGA for all TCRbeta clonotypes obtained by the gDNA method from several donors. TCRdb mirrors the immuneACCESS table, restricted to in-frame sequences. Some clones are absent from its copies; in checked studies, under half trace to an unresolved V gene, and the reason for the others is unknown. V and J calls plus clone size are reproduced from that table; the DNA served to infer D and trimming. The sample data list a few million clones, and approximately 96% of these were observed just once. The ten largest clones capture around 0.13% of the sample.

About this clone itself: The clone's antigen remains unknown. No base qualities exist here, and no much larger clone lies one base off it.

The sequence is built from TRBV5-6 and TRBJ2-1, with no confidently assigned D gene. Sequenced material: naive CD4+ T cells sorted from blood. Interpreted using the paper, the cell subset or site label stands for: CD45RA+ positively selected. The receptor was isolated from a man between 18 and 29 years old in good health. The DNA is as follows: TGTGCCAGCAGTCTTCCCGTAACCTCGGCCCTCTACAATGAGCAGTTCTTC. This yields the protein CASSLPVTSALYNEQFF. The full variable domain, completed from the reference TRBV5-6 and TRBJ2-1 proteins outside the CDR3, reads DAGVTQSPTHLIKTRGQQVTLRCSPKSGHDTVSWYQQALGQGPQFIFQYYEEEERQRGNFPDRFSGHQFPNYSSELNVNALLLGDSALYLCASSLPVTSALYNEQFFGPGTRLTVL.